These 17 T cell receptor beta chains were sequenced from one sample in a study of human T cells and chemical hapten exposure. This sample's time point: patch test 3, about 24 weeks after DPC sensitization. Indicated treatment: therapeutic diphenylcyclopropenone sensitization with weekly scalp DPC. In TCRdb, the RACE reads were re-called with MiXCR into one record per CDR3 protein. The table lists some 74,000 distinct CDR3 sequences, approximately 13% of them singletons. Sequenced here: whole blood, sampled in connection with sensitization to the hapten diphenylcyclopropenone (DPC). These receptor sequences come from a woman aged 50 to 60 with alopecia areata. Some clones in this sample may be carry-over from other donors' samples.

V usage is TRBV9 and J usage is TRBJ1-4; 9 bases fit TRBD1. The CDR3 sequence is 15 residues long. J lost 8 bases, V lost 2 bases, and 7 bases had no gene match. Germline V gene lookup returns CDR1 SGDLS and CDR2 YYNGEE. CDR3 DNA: TGTGCCAGCAGCGTCGGGACAGGGAGTAGAGAAAAACTGTTTTTT. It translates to CASSVGTGSREKLFF. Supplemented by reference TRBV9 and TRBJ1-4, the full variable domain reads DSGVTQTPKHLITATGQRVTLRCSPRSGDLSVYWYQQSLDQGLQFLIQYYNGEERAKGNILERFSAQQFPDLHSELNLSSLELGDSALYFCASSVGTGSREKLFFGSGTQLSVL.

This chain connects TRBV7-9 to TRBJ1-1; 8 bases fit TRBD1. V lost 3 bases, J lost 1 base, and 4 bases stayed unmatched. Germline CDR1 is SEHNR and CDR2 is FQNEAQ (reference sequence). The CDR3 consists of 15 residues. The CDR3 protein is CASSFDRGSNTEAFF. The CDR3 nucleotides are TGTGCCAGCAGCTTCGACAGGGGCTCGAACACTGAAGCTTTCTTT.

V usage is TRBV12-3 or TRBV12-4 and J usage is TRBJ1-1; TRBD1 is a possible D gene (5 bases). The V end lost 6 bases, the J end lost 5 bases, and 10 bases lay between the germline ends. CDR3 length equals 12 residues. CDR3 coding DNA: TGTGCCAGCAGGACGGGGGGAACTGAAGCTTTCTTT. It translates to CASRTGGTEAFF.

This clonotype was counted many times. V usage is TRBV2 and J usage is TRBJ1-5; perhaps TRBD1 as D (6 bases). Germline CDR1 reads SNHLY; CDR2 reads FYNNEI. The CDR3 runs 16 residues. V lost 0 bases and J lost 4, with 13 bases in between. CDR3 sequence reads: CASSEAPGTPNQPQHF. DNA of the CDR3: TGTGCCAGCAGTGAAGCGCCCGGGACACCGAATCAGCCCCAGCATTTT. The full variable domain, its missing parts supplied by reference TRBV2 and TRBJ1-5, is EPEVTQTPSHQVTQMGQEVILRCVPISNHLYFYWYRQILGQKVEFLVSFYNNEISEKSEIFDDQFSVERPDGSNFTLKIRSTKLEDSAMYFCASSEAPGTPNQPQHFGDGTRLSIL.

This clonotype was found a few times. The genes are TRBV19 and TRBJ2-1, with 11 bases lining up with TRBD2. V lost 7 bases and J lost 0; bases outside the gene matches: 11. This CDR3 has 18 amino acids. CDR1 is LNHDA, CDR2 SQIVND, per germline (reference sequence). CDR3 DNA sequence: TGTGCCAGTACCCCCCTGACTAGCGGGACTGGCTCCTACAATGAGCAGTTCTTC. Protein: CASTPLTSGTGSYNEQFF.

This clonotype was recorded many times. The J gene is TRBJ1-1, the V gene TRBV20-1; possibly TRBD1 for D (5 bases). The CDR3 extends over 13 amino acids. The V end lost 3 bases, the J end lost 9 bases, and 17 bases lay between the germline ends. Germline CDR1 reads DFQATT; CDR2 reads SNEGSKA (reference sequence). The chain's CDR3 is CSARLGLREKAFF. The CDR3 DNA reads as TGCAGTGCTAGGCTTGGCCTCAGGGAAAAAGCTTTCTTT.

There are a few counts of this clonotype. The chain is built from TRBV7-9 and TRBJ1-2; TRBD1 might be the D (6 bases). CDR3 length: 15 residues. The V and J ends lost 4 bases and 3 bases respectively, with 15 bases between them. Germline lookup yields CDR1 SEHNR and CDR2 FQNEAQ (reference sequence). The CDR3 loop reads CASSYRQGSDYGYTF. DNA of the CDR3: TGTGCCAGCAGCTACCGTCAGGGGAGCGACTATGGCTACACCTTC.

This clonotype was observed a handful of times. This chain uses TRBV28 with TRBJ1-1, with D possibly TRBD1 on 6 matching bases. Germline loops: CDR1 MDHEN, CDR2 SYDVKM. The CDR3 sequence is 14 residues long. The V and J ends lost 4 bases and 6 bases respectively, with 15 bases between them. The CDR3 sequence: CASSSRGRNAEAFF. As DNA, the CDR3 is TGTGCCAGCAGTTCACGGGGGCGAAACGCTGAAGCTTTCTTT.

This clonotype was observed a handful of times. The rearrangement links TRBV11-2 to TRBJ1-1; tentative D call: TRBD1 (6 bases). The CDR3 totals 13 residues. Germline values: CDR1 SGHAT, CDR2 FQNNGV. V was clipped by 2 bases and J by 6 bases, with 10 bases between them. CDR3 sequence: CASSLQGTAEAFF. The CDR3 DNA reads TGTGCCAGCAGCTTACAGGGGACGGCTGAAGCTTTCTTT. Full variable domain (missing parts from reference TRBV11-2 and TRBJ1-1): EAGVAQSPRYKIIEKRQSVAFWCNPISGHATLYWYQQILGQGPKLLIQFQNNGVVDDSQLPKDRFSAERLKGVDSTLKIQPAKLEDSAVYLCASSLQGTAEAFFGQGTRLTVV.

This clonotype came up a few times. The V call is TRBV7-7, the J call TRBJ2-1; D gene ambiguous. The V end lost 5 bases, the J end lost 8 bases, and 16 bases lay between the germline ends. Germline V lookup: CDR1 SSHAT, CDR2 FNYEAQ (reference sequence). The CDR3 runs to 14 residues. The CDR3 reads CASSPGFGVDEQFF. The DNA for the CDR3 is TGTGCCAGCAGCCCCGGTTTTGGGGTGGATGAGCAGTTCTTC.

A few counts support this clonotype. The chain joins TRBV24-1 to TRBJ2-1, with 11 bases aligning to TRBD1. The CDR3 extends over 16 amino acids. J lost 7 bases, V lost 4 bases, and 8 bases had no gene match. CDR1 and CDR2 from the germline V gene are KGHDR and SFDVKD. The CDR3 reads CATSDAGTGGTNEQFF. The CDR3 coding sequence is TGTGCCACCAGTGACGCCGGGACAGGGGGTACAAATGAGCAGTTCTTC.

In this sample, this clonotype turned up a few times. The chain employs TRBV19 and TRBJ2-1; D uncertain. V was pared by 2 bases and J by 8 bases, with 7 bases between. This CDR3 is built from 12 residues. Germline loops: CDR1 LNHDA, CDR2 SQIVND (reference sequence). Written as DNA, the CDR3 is TGTGCCAGTAGTATATGGGGTTATGAGCAGTTCTTC. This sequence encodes CASSIWGYEQFF.

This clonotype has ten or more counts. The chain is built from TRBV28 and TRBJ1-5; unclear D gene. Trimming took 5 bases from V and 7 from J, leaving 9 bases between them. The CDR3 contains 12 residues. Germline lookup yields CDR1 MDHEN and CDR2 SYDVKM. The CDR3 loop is CASSPGFQPQHF. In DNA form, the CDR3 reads TGTGCCAGCAGTCCCGGGTTCCAGCCCCAGCATTTT.

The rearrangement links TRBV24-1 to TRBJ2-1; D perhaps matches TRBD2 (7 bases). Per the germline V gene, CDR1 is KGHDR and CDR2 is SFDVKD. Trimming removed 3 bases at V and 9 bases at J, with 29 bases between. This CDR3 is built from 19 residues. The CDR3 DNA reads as TGTGCCACCAGTGATGTCCCGGGACATTCAGCGGGGTCTAGTGGTGAGCAGTTCTTC. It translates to CATSDVPGHSAGSSGEQFF.

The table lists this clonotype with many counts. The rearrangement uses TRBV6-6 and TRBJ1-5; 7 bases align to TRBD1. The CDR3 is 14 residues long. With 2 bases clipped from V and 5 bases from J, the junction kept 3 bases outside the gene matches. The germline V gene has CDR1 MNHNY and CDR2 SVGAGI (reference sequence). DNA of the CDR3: TGTGCCAGCAGTTACGGGACAGCAGATCAGCCCCAGCATTTT. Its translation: CASSYGTADQPQHF.

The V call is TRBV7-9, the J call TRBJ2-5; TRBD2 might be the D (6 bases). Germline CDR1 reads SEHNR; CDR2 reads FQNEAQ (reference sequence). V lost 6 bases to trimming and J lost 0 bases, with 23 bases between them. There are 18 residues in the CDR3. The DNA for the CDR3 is TGTGCCAGCAGTTTTAGTTTGTCTAGCGAACGTCACCAAGAGACCCAGTACTTC. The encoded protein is CASSFSLSSERHQETQYF. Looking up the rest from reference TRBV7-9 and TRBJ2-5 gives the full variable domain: DTGVSQNPRHKITKRGQNVTFRCDPISEHNRLYWYRQTLGQGPEFLTYFQNEAQLEKSRLLSDRFSAERPKGSFSTLEIQRTEQGDSAMYLCASSFSLSSERHQETQYFGPGTRLLVL.

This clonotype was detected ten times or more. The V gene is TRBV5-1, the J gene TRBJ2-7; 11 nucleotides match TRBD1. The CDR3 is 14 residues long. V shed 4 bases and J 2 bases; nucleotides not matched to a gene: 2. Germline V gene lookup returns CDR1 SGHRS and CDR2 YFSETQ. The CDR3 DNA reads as TGCGCCAGCAGCCAGGGACAGGGGGCCTACGAGCAGTACTTC. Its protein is CASSQGQGAYEQYF.